This T cell receptor (beta chain) was sequenced for a study of blood T cells in healthy people across ages. Study-wide background: Every two T cells gave about one barcoded beta molecule via template switching. Findings and caveats of the study: Aged donors had fewer naive CD4+ cells and lower diversity than long-lived donors. The recorded TCR beta diversity per million T cells decreased in a roughly linear manner with age.

Through a sample-barcoded 5' primer and a J-beta primer mix, a second PCR was run for roughly 6 to 11 cycles. From the 5' RACE reads, TCRdb called clonotypes with MiXCR, one entry per CDR3 protein. The sample comprises 800,000 to 950,000 distinct CDR3 sequences, just under 30% of which are singletons, and 10% rests with the top ten. Concerning this clonotype: Its target is unknown.

The CDR3 sequence is 16 residues long. Germline lookup yields CDR1 MDHEN and CDR2 SYDVKM. These sequences were also reported in another study, on T cells of mothers and their children. As reported in that work: Nobody spotted any persistent microchimeric T cell clones.

The receptor was isolated from a woman in her thirties or forties in good health. Sequencing was done on a sample of blood. This chain links TRBV28 with TRBJ2-1; possibly TRBD1 or TRBD2 for D (5 bases each). The CDR3 region is CISASSSGPKNNEQFF. The CDR3 DNA is TGTATCAGCGCCTCCTCCTCGGGACCTAAAAACAATGAGCAGTTCTTC.